This record covers a single TCR beta chain. This clonotype was seen at least ten times. Its target antigen remains unknown. Per-base qualities were not stored, and no clone one base away is much larger. The library was produced with PCR. The data were produced on an Illumina HiSeq 4000. Bulk TCR libraries were prepared as previously described, using TCR primers listed in Table S5. Total RNA was purified with the Qiagen AllPrep DNA/RNA kit. Before analysis, reads from multiple sequencing runs of the same library were pooled. The original pipeline was this. Reads were retained only if the reads had an exact TCR constant sequence, and the retained reads were trimmed to 150 nt and grouped according to their 12-nt molecular barcodes. Within each barcode group, reads were sub-clustered at a 15% Levenshtein threshold, and quality-weighted consensus sequences were built per RNA molecule. Non-functional sequences were filtered out, along with any lower-count sequence sitting one edit away from another sequence. On the basis of fitting two negative binomial distributions, barcode sub-clusters with fewer than 20% of the maximum read count were discarded. The public reads were reanalyzed by TCRdb: fastp trimming at Q25, MiXCR alignment, in-frame beta chains only. Each record represents a unique CDR3 protein, reported with the most common genes and DNA among its rows. The V and J calls and clone size are TCRdb's, not the authors'. Counted in this sample were 400,000 to 600,000 distinct CDR3 sequences; over 20% of them appeared once. Under 0.85% of the sample lies in the top ten.

The CDR3 measures 15 amino acids from cysteine to phenylalanine. Of the read, only the CDR3 DNA is kept; its 45 bases are in frame from base 1. V is cut by 0 bases and J by 3 bases, and the space between the germline ends is 10 bases. From a lookup of the germline V gene, CDR1 and CDR2 are LGHNA and YSLEER. Libraries of naive CD8 T cells were generated from roughly 21,000 to 960,000 sorted cells, with 10%, 30% or 50% of the purified RNA used. On a BD FACSAria II, naive CD8 T cells were FACS-sorted as CD8+CD4-CCR7+CD45RA+ and collected into RLT Plus buffer. Detection sensitivity was tested by spiking Jurkat RNA equal to over 8 TCR copies' worth into samples containing roughly 18,000-1,000,000 naive CD8 T cells. Enrichment of CD8 T cells was done with RosetteSep CD8+ T Cell Enrichment Cocktail plus Ficoll-Paque, and ACK red cell lysis came afterward. This record comes from a study of molecular identifiers for immune sequencing clone quantification (dated 2018 in TCRdb). Regarding the complete study: For a replicate experiment, the RNA from either approximately 20,000 or 100,000 naive CD8 T cells was divided into five aliquots, and four of those aliquots went on to sequencing. This methods study used CD8 T cells to benchmark TCR RNA copy counting and molecular-identifier clustering-based TCR repertoire sequencing (MIDCIRS). What the authors observed across the whole study: Modeling estimated 2.5 to 3.5 recovered TCR RNA copies per cell, compared with about 10 by digital PCR, which implies 30% to 35% capture efficiency. When barcode sub-clustering was left out, chimeric consensus sequences inflated TCR diversity, with chimeras reaching as high as 47%. Spiked-in Jurkat TCR RNA (around eleven copies' worth), which is not part of the donor repertoire, was contained in the naive libraries. In CMV-specific effector cells, clones with more than 20 RNA copies accounted for over 97% of molecules, whereas in naive cells such clones accounted for under 1%. Even against a background of 750,000 to 1,000,000 naive CD8 T cells, spiked-in Jurkat TCR RNA amounting to a single cell's worth was reported to be detectable. Highly expanded clone sizes could be underestimated because identical TCR molecules may share a barcode.

Sequencing input: naive CD8+ T cells from blood, with Jurkat cell RNA spiked in. The cell subset or site label, read with the paper, signifies: FACS-sorted CD8+CD4-CCR7+CD45RA+ naive T cells. The source of this sequence is a human donor in good health. Some libraries in this study had Jurkat cell RNA spiked in. This receptor chain uses TRBV4-3 and TRBJ2-3, with the D gene tentatively TRBD1 or TRBD2, based on 6 matching bases in each. The DNA sequence is given as TGCGCCAGCAGCCAAGATTGGGGGGCAACAGATACGCAGTATTTT. Its coded protein is CASSQDWGATDTQYF.